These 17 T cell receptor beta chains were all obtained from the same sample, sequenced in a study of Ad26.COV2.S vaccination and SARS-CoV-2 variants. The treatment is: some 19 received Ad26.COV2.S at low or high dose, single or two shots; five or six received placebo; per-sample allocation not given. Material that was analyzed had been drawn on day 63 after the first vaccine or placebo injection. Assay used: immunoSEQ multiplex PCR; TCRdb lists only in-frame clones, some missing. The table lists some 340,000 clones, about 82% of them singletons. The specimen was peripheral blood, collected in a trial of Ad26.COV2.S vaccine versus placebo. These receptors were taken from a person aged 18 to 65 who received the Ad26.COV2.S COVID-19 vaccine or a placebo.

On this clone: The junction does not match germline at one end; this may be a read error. The CDR3 here is CASSADSHEQYF. CDR3 coding DNA: TGTGCCAGCAGTGCGGACTCCCACGAGCAGTACTTC. The V and J genes are TRBV27 and TRBJ2-7; D is possibly TRBD2 (5 bases). Germline CDR1 and CDR2: MNHEY and SMNVEV (reference sequence). The CDR3 length is 12 residues.

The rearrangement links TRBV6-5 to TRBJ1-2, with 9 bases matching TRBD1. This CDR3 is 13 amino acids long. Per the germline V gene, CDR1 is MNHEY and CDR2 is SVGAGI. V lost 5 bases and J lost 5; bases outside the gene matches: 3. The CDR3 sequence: CASSTGGHYGYTF. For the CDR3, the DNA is TGTGCCAGCAGTACAGGGGGCCATTATGGCTACACCTTC.

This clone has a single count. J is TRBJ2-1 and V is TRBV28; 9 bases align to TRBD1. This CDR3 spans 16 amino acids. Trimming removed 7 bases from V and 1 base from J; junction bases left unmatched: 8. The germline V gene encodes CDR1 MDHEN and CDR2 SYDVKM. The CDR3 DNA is TGTGCCAGCACCCAGGGCGGGACAGGGTCCTACAATGAGCAGTTCTTC. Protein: CASTQGGTGSYNEQFF.

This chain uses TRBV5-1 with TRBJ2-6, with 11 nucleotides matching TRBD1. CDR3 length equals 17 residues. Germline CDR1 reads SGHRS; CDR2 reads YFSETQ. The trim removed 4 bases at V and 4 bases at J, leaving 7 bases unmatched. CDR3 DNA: TGCGCCAGCAGCAAAGGACAGGGGGCGCGGGGGGCCAACGTCCTGACTTTC. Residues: CASSKGQGARGANVLTF.

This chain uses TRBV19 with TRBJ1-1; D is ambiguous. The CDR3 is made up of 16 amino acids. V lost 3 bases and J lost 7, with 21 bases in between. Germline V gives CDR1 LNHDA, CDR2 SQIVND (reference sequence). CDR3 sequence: CASSMGVGRFFGEAFF. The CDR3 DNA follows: TGTGCCAGTAGTATGGGAGTGGGCCGGTTTTTCGGTGAAGCTTTCTTT.

This CDR3 is CASNGRGGYTDTQYF. DNA for the CDR3: TGTGCCAGTAATGGGAGGGGAGGGTACACAGATACGCAGTATTTT. This chain links TRBV19 with TRBJ2-3; the match to TRBD2 covers 7 bases. Germline-derived CDR1 and CDR2 are LNHDA and SQIVND (reference sequence). V was clipped by 7 bases and J by 2 bases; unmatched bases: 9. CDR3 length: 15 amino acids. Using reference TRBV19 and TRBJ2-3 for the parts outside the CDR3, the full variable domain is DGGITQSPKYLFRKEGQNVTLSCEQNLNHDAMYWYRQDPGQGLRLIYYSQIVNDFQKGDIAEGYSVSREKKESFPLTVTSAQKNPTAFYLCASNGRGGYTDTQYFGPGTRLTVL.

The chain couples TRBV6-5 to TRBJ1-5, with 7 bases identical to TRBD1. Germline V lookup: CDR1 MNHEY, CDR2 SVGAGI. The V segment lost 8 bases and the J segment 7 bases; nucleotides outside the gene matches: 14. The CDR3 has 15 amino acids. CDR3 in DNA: TGTGCCAGCGTGATAGGGGGCACGGAAGAACAGCCCCAGCATTTT. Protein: CASVIGGTEEQPQHF.

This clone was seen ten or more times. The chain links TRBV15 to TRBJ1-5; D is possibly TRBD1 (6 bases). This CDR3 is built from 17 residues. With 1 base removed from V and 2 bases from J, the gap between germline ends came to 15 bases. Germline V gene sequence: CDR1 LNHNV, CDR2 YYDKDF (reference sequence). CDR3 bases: TGTGCCACCAGCAGAGCGAATCCCAGGGGCGGCAATCAGCCCCAGCATTTT. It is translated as CATSRANPRGGNQPQHF.

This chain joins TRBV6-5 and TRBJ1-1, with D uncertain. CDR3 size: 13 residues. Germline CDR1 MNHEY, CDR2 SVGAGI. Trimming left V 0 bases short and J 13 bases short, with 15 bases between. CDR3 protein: CASSYSPASKGFF. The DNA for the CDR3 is TGTGCCAGCAGTTACTCACCCGCGTCCAAAGGTTTCTTT.

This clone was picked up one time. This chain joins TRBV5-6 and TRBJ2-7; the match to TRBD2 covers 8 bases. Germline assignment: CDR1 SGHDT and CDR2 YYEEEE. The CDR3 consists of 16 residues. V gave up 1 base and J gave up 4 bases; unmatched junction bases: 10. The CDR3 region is CASSLSPAGGAYEQYF. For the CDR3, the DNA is TGTGCCAGCAGCTTGTCCCCCGCGGGGGGCGCATACGAGCAGTACTTC.

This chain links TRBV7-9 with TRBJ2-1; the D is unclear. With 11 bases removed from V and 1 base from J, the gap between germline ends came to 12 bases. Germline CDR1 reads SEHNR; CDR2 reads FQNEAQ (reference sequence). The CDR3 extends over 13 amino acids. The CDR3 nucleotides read TGTGCCGGGCGGCCCCCTTCCTACAATGAGCAGTTCTTC. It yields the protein CAGRPPSYNEQFF.

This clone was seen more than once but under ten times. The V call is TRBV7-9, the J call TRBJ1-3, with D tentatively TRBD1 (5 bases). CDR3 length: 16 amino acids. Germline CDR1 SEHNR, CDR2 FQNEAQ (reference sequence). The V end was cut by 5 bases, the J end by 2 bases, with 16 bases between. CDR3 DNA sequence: TGTGCCAGCAGCCCACAACAGGCGGGGCCTGGAAACACCATATATTTT. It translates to CASSPQQAGPGNTIYF.

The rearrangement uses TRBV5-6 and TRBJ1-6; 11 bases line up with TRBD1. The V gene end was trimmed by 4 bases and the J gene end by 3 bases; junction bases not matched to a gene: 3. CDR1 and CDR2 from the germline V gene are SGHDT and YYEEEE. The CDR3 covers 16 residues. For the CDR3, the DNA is TGTGCCAGCAGCCGGACAGGGGGCGGCTATAATTCACCCCTCCACTTT. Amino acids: CASSRTGGGYNSPLHF.

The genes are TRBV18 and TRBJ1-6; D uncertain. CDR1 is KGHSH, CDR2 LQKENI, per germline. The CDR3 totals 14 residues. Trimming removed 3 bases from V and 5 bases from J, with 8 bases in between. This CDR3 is CASSPTQDNSPLHF. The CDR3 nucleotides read TGTGCCAGCTCACCTACGCAGGATAATTCACCCCTCCACTTT.

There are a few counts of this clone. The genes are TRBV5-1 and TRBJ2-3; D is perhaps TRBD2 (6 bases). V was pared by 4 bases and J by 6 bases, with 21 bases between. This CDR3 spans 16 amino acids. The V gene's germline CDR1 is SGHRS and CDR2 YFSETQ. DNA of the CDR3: TGCGCCAGCAGCCCCGGGGCAAACCGTGGGGGGGATACGCAGTATTTT. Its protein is CASSPGANRGGDTQYF.

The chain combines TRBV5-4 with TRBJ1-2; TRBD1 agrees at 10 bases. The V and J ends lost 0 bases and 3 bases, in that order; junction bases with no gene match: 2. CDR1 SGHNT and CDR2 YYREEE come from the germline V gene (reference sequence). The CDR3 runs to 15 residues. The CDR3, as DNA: TGTGCCAGCAGCTTGGGACAGGGGGCTGACTATGGCTACACCTTC. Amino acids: CASSLGQGADYGYTF.

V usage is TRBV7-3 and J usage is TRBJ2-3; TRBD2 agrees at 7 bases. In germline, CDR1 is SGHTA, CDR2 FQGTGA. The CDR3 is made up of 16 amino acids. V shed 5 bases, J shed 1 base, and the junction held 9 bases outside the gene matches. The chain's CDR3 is CASSPRRGSRTDTQYF. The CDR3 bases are TGTGCCAGCAGCCCGCGGCGGGGGAGTCGCACAGATACGCAGTATTTT.